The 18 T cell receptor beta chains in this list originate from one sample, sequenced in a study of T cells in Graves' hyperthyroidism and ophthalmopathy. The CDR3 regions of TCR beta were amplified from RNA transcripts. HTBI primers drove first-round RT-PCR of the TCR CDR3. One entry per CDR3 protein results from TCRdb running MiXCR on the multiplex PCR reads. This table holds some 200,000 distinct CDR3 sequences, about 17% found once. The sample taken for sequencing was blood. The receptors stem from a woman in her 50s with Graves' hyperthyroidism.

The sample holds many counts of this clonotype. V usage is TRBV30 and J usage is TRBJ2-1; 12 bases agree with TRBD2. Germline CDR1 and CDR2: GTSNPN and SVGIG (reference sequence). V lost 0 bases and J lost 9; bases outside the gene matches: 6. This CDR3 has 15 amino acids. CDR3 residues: CAWSVQLAGGSEQFF. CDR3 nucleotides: TGTGCCTGGAGTGTCCAACTAGCGGGAGGCAGTGAGCAGTTCTTC.

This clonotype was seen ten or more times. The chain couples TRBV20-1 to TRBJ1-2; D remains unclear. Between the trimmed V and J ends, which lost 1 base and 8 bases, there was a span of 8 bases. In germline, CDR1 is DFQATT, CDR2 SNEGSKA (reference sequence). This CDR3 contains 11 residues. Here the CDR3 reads CSARGSVGYTF. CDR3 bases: TGCAGTGCTAGAGGTTCGGTAGGCTACACCTTC.

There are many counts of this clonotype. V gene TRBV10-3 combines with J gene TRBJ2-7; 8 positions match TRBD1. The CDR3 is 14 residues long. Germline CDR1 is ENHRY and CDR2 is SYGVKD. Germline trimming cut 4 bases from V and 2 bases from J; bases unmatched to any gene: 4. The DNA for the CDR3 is TGTGCCATCAGTGGGCGGACAGGGACCTACGAGCAGTACTTC. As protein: CAISGRTGTYEQYF.

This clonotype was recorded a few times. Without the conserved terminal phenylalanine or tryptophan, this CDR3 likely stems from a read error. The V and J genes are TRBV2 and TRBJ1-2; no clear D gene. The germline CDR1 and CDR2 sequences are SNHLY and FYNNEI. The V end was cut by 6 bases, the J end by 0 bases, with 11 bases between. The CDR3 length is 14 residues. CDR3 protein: CASRADPSNYGYTL. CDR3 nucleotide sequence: TGTGCCAGCAGAGCGGACCCCTCTAACTATGGCTACACCCTC.

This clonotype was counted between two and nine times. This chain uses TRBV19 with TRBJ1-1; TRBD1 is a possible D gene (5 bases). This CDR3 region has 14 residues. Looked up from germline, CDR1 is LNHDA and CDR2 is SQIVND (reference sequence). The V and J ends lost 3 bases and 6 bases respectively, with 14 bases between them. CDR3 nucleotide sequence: TGTGCCAGTAGTATTGGGGGGTCAGGCCCTGAAGCTTTCTTT. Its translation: CASSIGGSGPEAFF.

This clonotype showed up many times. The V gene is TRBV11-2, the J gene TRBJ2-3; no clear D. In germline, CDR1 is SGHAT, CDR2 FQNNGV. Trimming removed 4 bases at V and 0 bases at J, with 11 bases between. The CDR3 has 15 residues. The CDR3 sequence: CASSCNTSSTDTQYF. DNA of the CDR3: TGTGCCAGCAGCTGTAACACCTCTAGCACAGATACGCAGTATTTT.

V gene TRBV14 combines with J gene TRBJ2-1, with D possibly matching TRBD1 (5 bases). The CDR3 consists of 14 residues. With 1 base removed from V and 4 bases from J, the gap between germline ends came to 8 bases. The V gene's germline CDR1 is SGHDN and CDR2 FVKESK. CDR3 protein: CASSQAQGYNEQFF. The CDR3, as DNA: TGTGCCAGCAGCCAAGCCCAGGGATACAATGAGCAGTTCTTC.

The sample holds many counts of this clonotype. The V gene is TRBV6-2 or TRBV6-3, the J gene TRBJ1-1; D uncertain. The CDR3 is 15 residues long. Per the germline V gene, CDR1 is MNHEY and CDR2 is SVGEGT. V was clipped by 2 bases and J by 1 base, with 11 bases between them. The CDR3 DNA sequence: TGTGCCAGCAGTTACGGCGCCGTGGGGAACACTGAAGCTTTCTTT. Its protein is CASSYGAVGNTEAFF.

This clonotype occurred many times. The CDR3 is CSVPLLGPDTQYF. The CDR3 bases are TGCAGTGTTCCTTTGTTGGGGCCAGATACGCAGTATTTT. The chain links TRBV20-1 to TRBJ2-3; D is perhaps TRBD1 (5 bases). Germline V gives CDR1 DFQATT, CDR2 SNEGSKA (reference sequence). This CDR3 has 13 residues. V lost 7 bases and J 4 bases, leaving 15 bases between the germline ends.

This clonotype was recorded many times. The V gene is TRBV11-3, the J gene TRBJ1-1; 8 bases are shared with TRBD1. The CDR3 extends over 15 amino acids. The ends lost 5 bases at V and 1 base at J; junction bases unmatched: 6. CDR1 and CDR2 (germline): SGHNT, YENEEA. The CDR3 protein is CASSPRDRPNTEAFF. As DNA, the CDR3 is TGTGCCAGCAGCCCTCGGGACAGGCCGAACACTGAAGCTTTCTTT.

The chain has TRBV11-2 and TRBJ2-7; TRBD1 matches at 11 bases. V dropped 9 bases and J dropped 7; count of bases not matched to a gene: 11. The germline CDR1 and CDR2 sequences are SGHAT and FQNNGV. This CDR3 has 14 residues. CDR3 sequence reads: CASNGGQGAREQYF. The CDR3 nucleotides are TGTGCCAGTAACGGAGGACAGGGGGCACGGGAGCAGTACTTC.

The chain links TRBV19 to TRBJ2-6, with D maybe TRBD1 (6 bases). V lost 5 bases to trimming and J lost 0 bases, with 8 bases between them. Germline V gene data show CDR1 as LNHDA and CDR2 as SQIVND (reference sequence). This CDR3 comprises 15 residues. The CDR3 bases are TGTGCCAGTAGTGCCAGGGGCTCTGGGGCCAACGTCCTGACTTTC. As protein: CASSARGSGANVLTF.

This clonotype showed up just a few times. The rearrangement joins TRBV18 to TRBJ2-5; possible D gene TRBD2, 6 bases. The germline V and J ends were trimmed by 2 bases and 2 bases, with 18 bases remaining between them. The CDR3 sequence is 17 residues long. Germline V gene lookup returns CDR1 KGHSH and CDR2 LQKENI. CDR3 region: CASSPGRGGTGQETQYF. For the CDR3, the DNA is TGTGCCAGCTCACCAGGGCGGGGCGGAACTGGACAAGAGACCCAGTACTTC. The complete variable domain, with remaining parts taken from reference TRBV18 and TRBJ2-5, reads NAGVMQNPRHLVRRRGQEARLRCSPMKGHSHVYWYRQLPEEGLKFMVYLQKENIIDESGMPKERFSAEFPKEGPSILRIQQVVRGDSAAYFCASSPGRGGTGQETQYFGPGTRLLVL.

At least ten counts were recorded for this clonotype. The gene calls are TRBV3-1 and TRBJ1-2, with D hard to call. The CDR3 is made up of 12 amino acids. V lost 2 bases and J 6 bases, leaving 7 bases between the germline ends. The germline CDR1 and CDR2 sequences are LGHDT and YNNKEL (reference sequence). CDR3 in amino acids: CASSQSRDGYTF. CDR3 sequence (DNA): TGTGCCAGCAGCCAATCCCGGGATGGCTACACCTTC.

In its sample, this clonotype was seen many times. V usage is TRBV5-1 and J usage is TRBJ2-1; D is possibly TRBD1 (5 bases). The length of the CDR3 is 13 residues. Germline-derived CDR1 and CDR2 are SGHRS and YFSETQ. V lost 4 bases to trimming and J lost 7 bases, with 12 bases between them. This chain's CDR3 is CASSAGIGNEQFF. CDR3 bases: TGCGCCAGCAGCGCAGGGATAGGGAATGAGCAGTTCTTC. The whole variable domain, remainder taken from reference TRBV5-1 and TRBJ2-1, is KAGVTQTPRYLIKTRGQQVTLSCSPISGHRSVSWYQQTPGQGLQFLFEYFSETQRNKGNFPGRFSGRQFSNSRSEMNVSTLELGDSALYLCASSAGIGNEQFFGPGTRLTVL.

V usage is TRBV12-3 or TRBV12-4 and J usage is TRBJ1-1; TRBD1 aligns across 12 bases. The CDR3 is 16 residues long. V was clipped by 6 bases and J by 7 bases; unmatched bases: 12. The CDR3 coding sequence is TGTGCCAGCAGGACCGGGACAGGGGGCGCCTGGGGTGAAGCTTTCTTT. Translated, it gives CASRTGTGGAWGEAFF.

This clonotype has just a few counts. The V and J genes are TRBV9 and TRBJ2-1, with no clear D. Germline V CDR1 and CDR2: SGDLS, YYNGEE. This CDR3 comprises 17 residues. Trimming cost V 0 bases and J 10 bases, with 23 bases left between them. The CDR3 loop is CASSVGSQEPSDWEQFF. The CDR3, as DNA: TGTGCCAGCAGCGTAGGCAGTCAGGAGCCGAGTGATTGGGAGCAGTTCTTC.

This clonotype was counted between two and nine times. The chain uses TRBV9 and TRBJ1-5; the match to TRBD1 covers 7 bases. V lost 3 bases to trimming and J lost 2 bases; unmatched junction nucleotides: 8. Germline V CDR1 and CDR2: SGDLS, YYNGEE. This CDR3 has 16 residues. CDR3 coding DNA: TGTGCCAGCAGCGCGGGGGGGGACAGTCGCAATCAGCCCCAGCATTTT. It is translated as CASSAGGDSRNQPQHF.